This T cell receptor (beta chain) was found in a study of cytomegalovirus exposure and HLA in healthy donors. Study-wide context: Genetic ancestry analysis placed more than 80% of the 398 donors that were genotyped in the Caucasian-associated cluster.

Notes on this clone: What it binds is not known.

Study-wide findings and caveats: Among immune exposure information, only CMV serostatus was available. In a later analysis, at a false discovery rate of 0.05, about 17,000 TCR beta sequences matched HLA alleles. The dataset shows that most TCR sequences were rare, while some public TCRs occurred in many donors.

Germline lookup yields CDR1 SGDLS and CDR2 YYNGEE. The CDR3 loop spans 14 amino acids. Trimming cost V 2 bases and J 1 base; bases outside gene matches: 0. PCR used 60 Vbeta primers and 13 Jbeta primers. TCRdb's table, derived via immunoSEQ multiplex PCR, lists solely in-frame clones and lacks some. The table includes about 160,000 clones, nearly 80% detected once. The sequence derives from a man younger than 35 in good health and CMV-seropositive. The sample taken for sequencing was PBMCs. V usage is TRBV9 and J usage is TRBJ1-1; 9 bases map to TRBD1. Written as DNA, the CDR3 is TGTGCCAGCAGCGTGACAGGGGGGAACACTGAAGCTTTCTTT. It yields the protein CASSVTGGNTEAFF.